Following are 18 T cell receptor beta chains from one sample sequenced in a study of T cells after yellow fever vaccination. TCRdb processed the 5' RACE reads anew with MiXCR; each CDR3 protein has one entry. The sample shows 500,000 to 650,000 distinct CDR3 sequences, roughly a sixth of them seen only once. This sample comprised PBMCs, obtained 4 to 6 days after the first yellow fever vaccination. The receptor source for this set is a man aged 18-30 years who received the YFV17D yellow fever vaccine.

This clonotype was recorded many times. With a much larger clone just one base away, this may be a read error. This chain uses TRBV15 with TRBJ1-5; no firm D call. This CDR3 contains 12 residues. Germline assignment: CDR1 LNHNV and CDR2 YYDKDF (reference sequence). The ends were cut back, 0 bases at V and 4 bases at J, with 1 base in the middle. The CDR3 DNA reads TGTGCCACCAGCAGAGAAAATCAGCCCCAGCATTTT. This codes for CATSRENQPQHF.

The gene calls are TRBV7-9 and TRBJ1-4; TRBD1 aligns across 9 bases. CDR1 and CDR2 from the germline V gene are SEHNR and FQNEAQ (reference sequence). This CDR3 is built from 13 residues. After removal of 7 bases from V and 7 bases from J, the junction contained 4 bases not matched to a gene. This chain's CDR3 is CASNGQGFEKLFF. The CDR3 nucleotides are TGTGCCAGCAACGGACAGGGGTTTGAAAAACTGTTTTTT. Complete variable domain (other parts from reference TRBV7-9 and TRBJ1-4): DTGVSQNPRHKITKRGQNVTFRCDPISEHNRLYWYRQTLGQGPEFLTYFQNEAQLEKSRLLSDRFSAERPKGSFSTLEIQRTEQGDSAMYLCASNGQGFEKLFFGSGTQLSVL.

A few counts support this clonotype. The chain joins TRBV12-3 or TRBV12-4 to TRBJ2-7; the match to TRBD1 covers 8 bases. The CDR3 is made up of 16 amino acids. The junction had 14 bases not matched to a gene; V was cut back by 3 bases and J by 7 bases. CDR3 DNA sequence: TGTGCCAGCAGTTTCAGTCAGGGGGCGATTTCGAGGGAGCAGTACTTC. This codes for CASSFSQGAISREQYF.

This clonotype has a handful of counts. This chain joins TRBV12-3 or TRBV12-4 and TRBJ2-7; a possible D gene is TRBD1 (6 bases). V gave up 6 bases and J gave up 4 bases, with 10 bases separating them. The CDR3 has 12 amino acids. The CDR3 is CASSQGRYEQYF. In DNA form, the CDR3 reads TGTGCCAGCAGCCAGGGGCGGTACGAGCAGTACTTC.

This clonotype was counted only a few times. V gene TRBV6-5 combines with J gene TRBJ1-2; possible D gene TRBD1, 6 bases. Trimming removed 6 bases at V and 0 bases at J, with 11 bases between. The CDR3 consists of 14 residues. The germline gives CDR1 MNHEY, CDR2 SVGAGI. In DNA form, the CDR3 reads TGTGCCAGCAGGACGGCAGGGGCTAACTATGGCTACACCTTC. Its translation: CASRTAGANYGYTF.

The chain links TRBV5-1 to TRBJ2-1; D is perhaps TRBD2 (6 bases). The germline CDR1 and CDR2 sequences are SGHRS and YFSETQ. The V end was cut by 0 bases, the J end by 0 bases, with 10 bases between. The CDR3 sequence is 16 residues long. This CDR3 reads CASSLGWGDSYNEQFF. CDR3 coding DNA: TGCGCCAGCAGCTTGGGCTGGGGGGACTCCTACAATGAGCAGTTCTTC.

This clonotype was detected a few times. The rearrangement joins TRBV7-7 to TRBJ2-2; 12 positions agree with TRBD2. V was pared by 5 bases and J by 8 bases, with 9 bases of the junction left unmatched. CDR1 SSHAT and CDR2 FNYEAQ come from the germline V gene (reference sequence). The CDR3 runs 16 residues. The DNA of the CDR3 is TGTGCCAGCAGCCCCCGGGCTAGCGGGGGGGCGGGGGAGCTGTTTTTT. The encoded protein is CASSPRASGGAGELFF.

This chain uses TRBV12-3 or TRBV12-4 with TRBJ2-1, with D tentatively TRBD1 or TRBD2 (6 bases each). Trimming pared 1 base from V and 5 bases from J, leaving 12 bases between. The CDR3 is 15 residues long. CDR3 bases: TGTGCCAGCAGTTTAGGGGGGGCCAGCGACAATGAGCAGTTCTTC. Protein: CASSLGGASDNEQFF.

The table lists this clonotype with a few counts. The V and J genes are TRBV7-9 and TRBJ2-3; D possibly corresponds to TRBD2 (6 bases). This CDR3 comprises 16 residues. Looked up from germline, CDR1 is SEHNR and CDR2 is FQNEAQ (reference sequence). V was cut by 8 bases and J by 1 base, with 19 bases left in between. CDR3 loop: CASRTAGGEGTDTQYF. Written as DNA, the CDR3 is TGTGCCAGCCGAACCGCCGGGGGAGAAGGCACAGATACGCAGTATTTT.

This clonotype has more than one count but fewer than ten. The chain joins TRBV7-9 to TRBJ2-7, with 7 bases lining up with TRBD1. Germline V gene data show CDR1 as SEHNR and CDR2 as FQNEAQ (reference sequence). The CDR3 covers 15 residues. V lost 2 bases, J lost 2 bases, and 6 bases stayed unmatched. The CDR3 coding sequence is TGTGCCAGCAGCTTACCGAGGACAGGAGCCTACGAGCAGTACTTC. Its protein is CASSLPRTGAYEQYF.

The gene calls are TRBV20-1 and TRBJ2-2, with 10 bases that match TRBD1. Germline V CDR1 and CDR2: DFQATT, SNEGSKA (reference sequence). CDR3 length: 16 amino acids. With 2 bases clipped from V and 7 bases from J, the junction kept 10 bases outside the gene matches. The CDR3: CSARRTGTGVSGELFF. The CDR3 region has the DNA TGCAGTGCTAGAAGAACCGGGACAGGGGTTAGCGGGGAGCTGTTTTTT.

The V gene is TRBV5-1, the J gene TRBJ2-1; 8 bases line up with TRBD2. Losses at the gene ends were 3 bases for V and 1 base for J; bases not matched to a gene: 6. Looked up from germline, CDR1 is SGHRS and CDR2 is YFSETQ. The CDR3 spans 16 residues. CDR3 loop: CASSSQGLGSYNEQFF. The CDR3 nucleotides are TGCGCCAGCAGCTCACAGGGACTAGGATCCTACAATGAGCAGTTCTTC.

The sample holds many counts of this clonotype. V and J are TRBV12-3 or TRBV12-4 and TRBJ2-2; D may be TRBD1 (7 bases). CDR3 length: 14 amino acids. Deletions cut 7 bases from V and 9 bases from J, with 18 bases between. For the CDR3, the DNA is TGTGCCAGCATTACCGGACAGGAGGGCCGGGAGCTGTTTTTT. Its protein product is CASITGQEGRELFF.

The sample holds a few counts of this clonotype. The rearrangement joins TRBV7-9 to TRBJ1-1; D ambiguous. The V and J ends lost 3 bases and 1 base respectively, with 9 bases between them. There are 14 residues in the CDR3. Per the germline V gene, CDR1 is SEHNR and CDR2 is FQNEAQ (reference sequence). The chain's CDR3 is CASSFTPGNTEAFF. CDR3 bases: TGTGCCAGCAGCTTTACCCCAGGGAACACTGAAGCTTTCTTT.

The rearrangement uses TRBV20-1 and TRBJ1-5, with D perhaps TRBD1 (5 bases). V was cut by 3 bases and J by 2 bases, with 20 bases left in between. The CDR3 contains 17 residues. The germline V gene encodes CDR1 DFQATT and CDR2 SNEGSKA (reference sequence). The CDR3 here is CSARSGTPKGGNQPQHF. The CDR3 DNA reads as TGCAGTGCTAGGTCCGGGACCCCCAAAGGAGGCAATCAGCCCCAGCATTTT.

This rearrangement joins TRBV20-1 to TRBJ1-5, with D possibly TRBD1 on 6 matching bases. CDR1 is DFQATT and CDR2 is SNEGSKA in the germline V gene (reference sequence). Deletions cut 6 bases from V and 6 bases from J, with 12 bases between. This CDR3 has 12 amino acids. This chain's CDR3 is CSARKGGQPQHF. The CDR3 nucleotides are TGCAGTGCGAGAAAAGGGGGTCAGCCCCAGCATTTT.

This clonotype was counted a few times. This chain connects TRBV4-3 to TRBJ2-1, with 12 positions matching TRBD2. CDR3 size: 16 residues. J gave up 4 bases and V 2 bases, and 3 bases lay outside the gene matches. Germline CDR1 and CDR2: LGHNA and YSLEER. The CDR3 region is CASSQTLAGGYNEQFF. The DNA of the CDR3 is TGCGCCAGCAGCCAAACCCTAGCGGGGGGGTACAATGAGCAGTTCTTC.

This clonotype was recorded a few times. V usage is TRBV7-9 and J usage is TRBJ2-7, with TRBD2 identical over 11 bases. The ends lost 3 bases at V and 3 bases at J; junction bases unmatched: 4. This CDR3 comprises 15 residues. CDR1 and CDR2 (germline): SEHNR, FQNEAQ (reference sequence). The CDR3 sequence is CASSLTSGVRYEQYV. Written as DNA, the CDR3 is TGTGCCAGCAGCTTGACTAGCGGGGTCCGCTACGAGCAGTACGTC.